The 30 T cell receptor beta chains presented below share a single source sample, sequenced in a study of blood T cell repertoires in COVID-19. Method: immunoSEQ multiplex PCR; TCRdb's copy keeps in-frame clones and lacks some. The data contain 130,000 or so clones, approximately 84% of them seen just once; the ten biggest clones take up about a sixth. The specimen was peripheral blood. Receptor source: a woman older than 75 with acute or convalescent COVID-19.

This chain joins TRBV29-1 and TRBJ1-2; D is unclear. Deletions cut 1 base from V and 4 bases from J, with 10 bases between. CDR3 length equals 13 residues. The germline gives CDR1 SQVTM, CDR2 ANQGSEA. CDR3 DNA sequence: TGCAGCGTTGAAGCAGGTTCTGGCTATGGCTACACCTTC. Translation gives CSVEAGSGYGYTF.

CDR3 nucleotides: TGCGCCAGCAGCCCAACTACTACAGATACGCAGTATTTT. Translation: CASSPTTTDTQYF. The chain employs TRBV5-1 and TRBJ2-3; D is uncertain. CDR3 size: 13 residues. The germline V gene encodes CDR1 SGHRS and CDR2 YFSETQ. V was shortened by 4 bases and J by 3 bases, with 9 bases between the two germline ends.

This chain links TRBV6-5 with TRBJ1-1; D is uncertain. Per the germline V gene, CDR1 is MNHEY and CDR2 is SVGAGI. The CDR3 has 15 residues. V was pared by 0 bases and J by 4 bases, with 12 bases between. CDR3 sequence: CASSYSPGSGTEAFF. For the CDR3, the DNA is TGTGCCAGCAGTTACTCACCGGGGAGCGGCACTGAAGCTTTCTTT.

The V call is TRBV18, the J call TRBJ2-7; TRBD1 matches 8 bases. The CDR3 extends over 14 amino acids. Per germline, CDR1 KGHSH and CDR2 LQKENI. The junction had 6 bases not matched to a gene; V was cut back by 3 bases and J by 5 bases. The CDR3, as DNA: TGTGCCAGCTCACCGCTACAGGGGGACCACGAGCAGTACTTC. It specifies CASSPLQGDHEQYF.

A few counts support this clone. The J gene is TRBJ1-1, the V gene TRBV19, with 9 bases lining up with TRBD1. The CDR3 is made up of 16 amino acids. CDR1 LNHDA and CDR2 SQIVND come from the germline V gene (reference sequence). Losses at the gene ends were 4 bases for V and 4 bases for J; bases not matched to a gene: 10. CDR3 nucleotides: TGTGCCAGTAGTAAACGGGACAGGGAGGGCGGCACTGAAGCTTTCTTT. Its translation: CASSKRDREGGTEAFF.

The V gene is TRBV10-3, the J gene TRBJ1-3; 7 bases fit TRBD1. The V gene's germline CDR1 is ENHRY and CDR2 SYGVKD. J was trimmed by 8 bases and V by 2 bases; bases with no gene match: 12. CDR3 length: 16 amino acids. The CDR3 protein is CAISELAGGLLDTIYF. The CDR3 nucleotides read TGTGCCATCAGTGAGCTGGCAGGGGGACTTTTGGACACCATATATTTT.

CDR3 in DNA: TGCGCCAGCAGCTTTGCTCGGGACAGGGTTGAAAAACTGTTTTTT. Its translation is CASSFARDRVEKLFF. The chain joins TRBV5-1 to TRBJ1-4, with 9 bases aligning to TRBD1. The trim removed 2 bases at V and 7 bases at J, leaving 6 bases unmatched. This CDR3 is built from 15 residues. Per germline, CDR1 SGHRS and CDR2 YFSETQ. Supplemented by reference TRBV5-1 and TRBJ1-4, the full variable domain reads KAGVTQTPRYLIKTRGQQVTLSCSPISGHRSVSWYQQTPGQGLQFLFEYFSETQRNKGNFPGRFSGRQFSNSRSEMNVSTLELGDSALYLCASSFARDRVEKLFFGSGTQLSVL.

This clone was detected a few times. The genes are TRBV18 and TRBJ2-1; the match to TRBD2 covers 11 bases. The germline V gene encodes CDR1 KGHSH and CDR2 LQKENI. The CDR3 is 15 residues long. Trimming removed 3 bases from V and 5 bases from J; junction bases left unmatched: 3. The CDR3 DNA reads TGTGCCAGCTCACCGGGGACTAGCGGTCACAATGAGCAGTTCTTC. It yields the protein CASSPGTSGHNEQFF.

The V and J genes are TRBV16 and TRBJ1-2; D unresolved. Trimming shortened V by 3 bases and J by 3 bases, and 17 bases separated the two germline ends. There are 16 residues in the CDR3. The germline V gene encodes CDR1 KGHSY and CDR2 FQNENV. The CDR3 loop is CASSQRAEPWDYGYTF. DNA of the CDR3: TGTGCCAGCAGCCAGAGGGCTGAGCCCTGGGACTATGGCTACACCTTC. The complete variable domain, with remaining parts taken from reference TRBV16 and TRBJ1-2, reads GEEVAQTPKHLVRGEGQKAKLYCAPIKGHSYVFWYQQVLKNEFKFLISFQNENVFDETGMPKERFSAKCLPNSPCSLEIQATKLEDSAVYFCASSQRAEPWDYGYTFGSGTRLTVV.

Turning to this clone: Other nucleotide sequences in the sample specify the same CDR3. The chain joins TRBV6-5 to TRBJ1-2; D might be TRBD1 (5 bases). The germline V gene encodes CDR1 MNHEY and CDR2 SVGAGI. With 2 bases removed from V and 8 bases from J, the gap between germline ends came to 15 bases. The CDR3 is 14 residues long. CDR3 DNA: TGTGCCAGCAGTTACAGCAGGCAGGGAGGCGGCTACACCTTC. It is translated as CASSYSRQGGGYTF.

The chain links TRBV7-9 to TRBJ2-3, with 9 bases that match TRBD2. This CDR3 has 15 residues. Trimming removed 2 bases from V and 4 bases from J; junction bases left unmatched: 4. In germline, CDR1 is SEHNR, CDR2 FQNEAQ (reference sequence). CDR3 sequence (DNA): TGTGCCAGCAGCTTACAGCGGGGGGCCCCAGATACGCAGTATTTT. This gives the protein CASSLQRGAPDTQYF.

The rearrangement uses TRBV7-2 and TRBJ1-2; TRBD1 is a possible D gene (5 bases). The CDR3 covers 14 residues. Deletions cut 1 base from V and 5 bases from J, with 11 bases between. Germline V gene sequence: CDR1 SGHTA, CDR2 FQGNSA. The CDR3 sequence: CASSLVGTIYGYTF. CDR3 in DNA: TGTGCCAGCAGCTTAGTCGGGACTATATATGGCTACACCTTC.

The rearrangement uses TRBV2 and TRBJ2-1; 12 bases agree with TRBD2. Germline lookup yields CDR1 SNHLY and CDR2 FYNNEI. This CDR3 has 17 residues. V lost 0 bases, J lost 6 bases, and 6 bases stayed unmatched. CDR3 in amino acids: CASSEAIASGRANEQFF. The CDR3 nucleotides are TGTGCCAGCAGTGAAGCGATTGCTAGCGGGAGGGCCAATGAGCAGTTCTTC.

The chain has TRBV30 and TRBJ1-1, with D possibly being TRBD1 (5 bases). Looked up from germline, CDR1 is GTSNPN and CDR2 is SVGIG (reference sequence). The V end lost 0 bases, the J end lost 5 bases, and 10 bases lay between the germline ends. CDR3 length: 13 amino acids. This CDR3 is CAWSVSGGTEAFF. The CDR3 nucleotides read TGTGCCTGGAGTGTCAGTGGGGGGACTGAAGCTTTCTTT.

The chain combines TRBV7-2 with TRBJ2-7; 7 bases map to TRBD1. The V and J ends lost 1 base and 5 bases, in that order; junction bases with no gene match: 5. The CDR3 covers 14 residues. Germline V lookup: CDR1 SGHTA, CDR2 FQGNSA. The CDR3 DNA follows: TGTGCCAGCAGCTTAGAGACAGGGCCCCACGAGCAGTACTTC. Protein sequence: CASSLETGPHEQYF. Supplemented by reference TRBV7-2 and TRBJ2-7, the full variable domain reads GAGVSQSPSNKVTEKGKDVELRCDPISGHTALYWYRQSLGQGLEFLIYFQGNSAPDKSGLPSDRFSAERTGGSVSTLTIQRTQQEDSAVYLCASSLETGPHEQYFGPGTRLTVT.

The J gene is TRBJ1-6, the V gene TRBV15; 8 bases fit TRBD1. CDR1 is LNHNV and CDR2 is YYDKDF in the germline V gene (reference sequence). The length of the CDR3 is 16 residues. Trimming at V came to 0 bases and at J to 5 bases, leaving 3 bases not matched to a gene. The CDR3 loop is CATSRDQGADNSPLHF. CDR3 sequence (DNA): TGTGCCACCAGCAGAGATCAGGGGGCGGATAATTCACCCCTCCACTTT.

The V and J genes are TRBV27 and TRBJ1-5; D not resolved. The germline V and J ends were trimmed by 1 base and 0 bases, with 10 bases remaining between them. CDR3 size: 16 residues. Germline V gene data show CDR1 as MNHEY and CDR2 as SMNVEV (reference sequence). CDR3 DNA: TGTGCCAGCAGTTTATGGGCAGGTGATAGCAATCAGCCCCAGCATTTT. It is translated as CASSLWAGDSNQPQHF.

V usage is TRBV29-1 and J usage is TRBJ2-2; TRBD1 matches at 7 bases. V lost 4 bases to trimming and J lost 1 base; unmatched junction nucleotides: 0. Germline V gene lookup returns CDR1 SQVTM and CDR2 ANQGSEA. The CDR3 is 13 amino acids. CDR3 amino acids: CSVGQGNTGELFF. CDR3 nucleotide sequence: TGCAGCGTTGGACAGGGGAACACCGGGGAGCTGTTTTTT.

This clone was seen a handful of times. This rearrangement joins TRBV6-1 to TRBJ2-2; TRBD1 agrees at 7 bases. V shed 3 bases, J shed 3 bases, and the junction held 1 base outside the gene matches. Germline V gene data show CDR1 as MNHNS and CDR2 as SASEGT. This CDR3 is built from 14 residues. CDR3 DNA: TGTGCCAGCAGTGACGGGACAGACACCGGGGAGCTGTTTTTT. It yields the protein CASSDGTDTGELFF.

The rearrangement joins TRBV18 to TRBJ2-7, with D perhaps matching TRBD2 (6 bases). Trimming stripped 2 bases from V and 0 bases from J, with 23 bases between. CDR3 length: 19 residues. CDR1 and CDR2 (germline): KGHSH, LQKENI. CDR3 in amino acids: CASSPSEAAGRYSSYEQYF. The CDR3 DNA is TGTGCCAGCTCACCATCGGAGGCTGCCGGGAGATATAGCTCCTACGAGCAGTACTTC.

V gene TRBV11-3 combines with J gene TRBJ1-6; no reliable D call. Trimming removed 5 bases at V and 7 bases at J, with 12 bases between. The CDR3 runs 14 residues. CDR1 is SGHNT and CDR2 is YENEEA in the germline V gene. For the CDR3, the DNA is TGTGCCAGCAGCCGCGGGGTACCAAATTCACCCCTCCACTTT. This codes for CASSRGVPNSPLHF.

This chain connects TRBV2 to TRBJ2-3; maybe TRBD1 (5 bases). Germline CDR1 SNHLY, CDR2 FYNNEI. V shed 4 bases and J shed 4 bases, with 9 bases lying between them. This CDR3 contains 13 residues. The CDR3: CASSAEGADTQYF. Here the CDR3 DNA reads TGTGCCAGCAGTGCCGAAGGGGCAGATACGCAGTATTTT. Using reference TRBV2 and TRBJ2-3 for the parts outside the CDR3, the full variable domain is EPEVTQTPSHQVTQMGQEVILRCVPISNHLYFYWYRQILGQKVEFLVSFYNNEISEKSEIFDDQFSVERPDGSNFTLKIRSTKLEDSAMYFCASSAEGADTQYFGPGTRLTVL.

In this sample, this clone turned up a few times. The J gene is TRBJ1-2, the V gene TRBV2; D ambiguous. This CDR3 region has 14 residues. Germline V gives CDR1 SNHLY, CDR2 FYNNEI. V was cut by 3 bases and J by 8 bases, with 16 bases left in between. The CDR3 reads CASSDAEPPRGYTF. CDR3 bases: TGTGCCAGCAGTGATGCAGAACCGCCCCGAGGCTACACCTTC.

This clone was observed at least ten times. The chain is built from TRBV7-9 and TRBJ1-4; no definite D call. CDR3 size: 15 residues. V was pared by 0 bases and J by 7 bases, with 12 bases between. The germline V gene encodes CDR1 SEHNR and CDR2 FQNEAQ (reference sequence). The CDR3 is CASSLARRTGEKLFF. The DNA for the CDR3 is TGTGCCAGCAGCTTAGCGCGGAGGACGGGTGAAAAACTGTTTTTT. The full variable domain, with the rest looked up from reference TRBV7-9 and TRBJ1-4, is DTGVSQNPRHKITKRGQNVTFRCDPISEHNRLYWYRQTLGQGPEFLTYFQNEAQLEKSRLLSDRFSAERPKGSFSTLEIQRTEQGDSAMYLCASSLARRTGEKLFFGSGTQLSVL.

This chain joins TRBV6-2 or TRBV6-3 and TRBJ2-3; 10 bases are a match to TRBD2. Germline V lookup: CDR1 MNHEY, CDR2 SVGEGT. The CDR3 is 17 amino acids. V gave up 4 bases and J gave up 6 bases; unmatched junction bases: 13. CDR3 sequence: CASSSGSGLAAWDTQYF. The CDR3 bases are TGTGCCAGCAGTTCCGGATCCGGACTAGCGGCATGGGATACGCAGTATTTT.

The rearrangement links TRBV6-2 or TRBV6-3 to TRBJ2-5; D is possibly TRBD1 (5 bases). Trimming shortened V by 2 bases and J by 5 bases, and 6 bases separated the two germline ends. CDR3 length: 12 residues. Looked up from germline, CDR1 is MNHEY and CDR2 is SVGEGT. CDR3 amino acids: CASSYNRETQYF. For the CDR3, the DNA is TGTGCCAGCAGTTACAACAGGGAGACCCAGTACTTC.

This clone was seen a few times. V and J are TRBV10-3 and TRBJ2-2, with 8 positions matching TRBD1. This CDR3 spans 17 amino acids. The V segment lost 2 bases and the J segment 3 bases; nucleotides outside the gene matches: 8. Germline CDR1 is ENHRY and CDR2 is SYGVKD. Here the CDR3 reads CAISEGRGRWDTGELFF. CDR3 sequence (DNA): TGTGCCATCAGTGAGGGCAGGGGGCGTTGGGACACCGGGGAGCTGTTTTTT.

The chain links TRBV19 to TRBJ2-2, with D uncertain. This CDR3 has 12 residues. Germline V gene lookup returns CDR1 LNHDA and CDR2 SQIVND (reference sequence). With 5 bases removed from V and 5 bases from J, the gap between germline ends came to 6 bases. CDR3 coding DNA: TGTGCCAGTAGTCCCCAAACCGGGGAGCTGTTTTTT. Translating gives CASSPQTGELFF.

This clone was counted ten times or more. This chain joins TRBV5-1 and TRBJ1-1; 9 bases are shared with TRBD1. Germline values: CDR1 SGHRS, CDR2 YFSETQ. The CDR3 sequence is 14 residues long. V was pared by 5 bases and J by 4 bases, with 6 bases of the junction left unmatched. In nucleotides, the CDR3 is TGCGCCAGCAGTGGACAGGGGCGGCCCACTGAAGCTTTCTTT. It encodes CASSGQGRPTEAFF.

The chain is built from TRBV7-2 and TRBJ2-3; TRBD2 agrees at 10 bases. Germline V gene sequence: CDR1 SGHTA, CDR2 FQGNSA. The CDR3 loop spans 17 amino acids. J gave up 1 base and V 1 base, and 5 bases lay outside the gene matches. CDR3 in DNA: TGTGCCAGCAGCTTAGGGTTAGCGGGGGGACGCACAGATACGCAGTATTTT. It codes for CASSLGLAGGRTDTQYF. Based on the CDR3 plus reference TRBV7-2 and TRBJ2-3, the full variable domain is GAGVSQSPSNKVTEKGKDVELRCDPISGHTALYWYRQSLGQGLEFLIYFQGNSAPDKSGLPSDRFSAERTGGSVSTLTIQRTQQEDSAVYLCASSLGLAGGRTDTQYFGPGTRLTVL.